The 18 T cell receptor beta chains below all came from one sample that was sequenced in a study of patients and donors after allogeneic stem cell transplantation. One entry per CDR3 protein, called by TCRdb with MiXCR from the RT-PCR reads. The table records fewer than 180,000 distinct CDR3 sequences, 30% to 45% of them present only once. Sample: blood, either unsorted or a sorted T cell fraction (not recorded which). The receptors derive from a human donor who was either an allogeneic HSCT recipient or a stem cell or donor lymphocyte infusion donor (not recorded which). It is not recorded whose cells these are; they may come from a transplant donor.

This clonotype was recorded a few times. The gene calls are TRBV6-5 and TRBJ1-1; D is perhaps TRBD1 (6 bases). CDR3 length: 14 residues. Trimming shortened V by 8 bases and J by 2 bases, and 15 bases separated the two germline ends. Germline V CDR1 and CDR2: MNHEY, SVGAGI. CDR3 sequence reads: CASARGQINTEAFF. As DNA, the CDR3 is TGTGCCAGCGCCCGAGGACAGATCAACACTGAAGCTTTCTTT.

The chain recombines TRBV5-5 with TRBJ2-1; a possible D gene is TRBD1 (5 bases). The CDR3 is 15 residues long. V gave up 2 bases and J gave up 5 bases, with 14 bases separating them. CDR1 is SGHKS, CDR2 YYEKEE, per germline (reference sequence). In DNA form, the CDR3 reads TGTGCCAGCAGCTTAGGTCAGGGAATCCACAATGAGCAGTTCTTC. It codes for CASSLGQGIHNEQFF.

This clonotype has just a few counts. The J gene is TRBJ1-1, the V gene TRBV20-1; D uncertain. CDR1 is DFQATT and CDR2 is SNEGSKA in the germline V gene (reference sequence). The CDR3 is made up of 14 amino acids. Trimming removed 0 bases at V and 1 base at J, with 9 bases between. The CDR3 sequence is CSARDPTGNTEAFF. CDR3 nucleotide sequence: TGCAGTGCTAGAGATCCTACGGGGAACACTGAAGCTTTCTTT.

The chain joins TRBV13 to TRBJ1-6, with a possible D match to TRBD1 (5 bases). Germline CDR1 is PRHDT and CDR2 is FYEKMQ (reference sequence). V lost 4 bases, J lost 7 bases, and 14 bases lay in between. The CDR3 is made up of 15 amino acids. The DNA for the CDR3 is TGTGCCAGCAGCTGGGGTAGGGGTCGGAATTCACCCCTCCACTTT. It specifies CASSWGRGRNSPLHF.

This chain uses TRBV15 with TRBJ2-7; D is possibly TRBD1 or TRBD2 (5 bases each). The CDR3 length is 13 residues. Germline V CDR1 and CDR2: LNHNV, YYDKDF (reference sequence). Trimming removed 5 bases at V and 4 bases at J, with 12 bases between. CDR3 nucleotides: TGTGCCACCAGCGGGGACGGCCGGTACGAGCAGTACTTC. Encoded protein: CATSGDGRYEQYF.

This chain links TRBV12-3 or TRBV12-4 with TRBJ1-2, with D perhaps matching TRBD1 (6 bases). The CDR3 runs 13 residues. V lost 9 bases and J 8 bases, leaving 19 bases between the germline ends. The CDR3 here is CARRKGGGRGYTF. Here the CDR3 DNA reads TGTGCCAGAAGAAAAGGGGGAGGGAGAGGCTACACCTTC.

The chain is built from TRBV20-1 and TRBJ1-1; D remains unclear. V lost 1 base to trimming and J lost 1 base, with 13 bases between them. The V gene's germline CDR1 is DFQATT and CDR2 SNEGSKA (reference sequence). The CDR3 has 15 amino acids. In DNA, the CDR3 is TGCAGTGCTAGAGCCCATCTCTCATGGAACACTGAAGCTTTCTTT. It codes for CSARAHLSWNTEAFF.

The chain uses TRBV5-4 and TRBJ1-1, with TRBD1 matching 10 bases. Germline trimming cut 3 bases from V and 4 bases from J; bases unmatched to any gene: 6. CDR3 size: 15 residues. CDR1 is SGHNT and CDR2 is YYREEE in the germline V gene (reference sequence). The CDR3 sequence is CASSYGTGDGTEAFF. The DNA of the CDR3 is TGTGCCAGCAGCTACGGGACAGGGGATGGCACTGAAGCTTTCTTT.

The rearrangement links TRBV12-3 or TRBV12-4 to TRBJ1-5, with D tentatively TRBD1 (6 bases). This CDR3 spans 14 amino acids. V dropped 1 base and J dropped 5 bases, with 9 bases sitting between them. The DNA of the CDR3 is TGTGCCAGCAGTTTAGACAGGGCGGATCAGCCCCAGCATTTT. Protein sequence: CASSLDRADQPQHF.

The genes are TRBV13 and TRBJ2-3, with 7 bases that match TRBD2. CDR3 size: 16 residues. Germline CDR1 and CDR2: PRHDT and FYEKMQ (reference sequence). V was clipped by 6 bases and J by 3 bases; unmatched bases: 12. Here the CDR3 DNA reads TGTGCCAGCAGTAAACTAGCGCCTGAAATTACAGATACGCAGTATTTT. Encoded protein: CASSKLAPEITDTQYF. Full variable domain (rest looked up from reference TRBV13 and TRBJ2-3): AAGVIQSPRHLIKEKRETATLKCYPIPRHDTVYWYQQGPGQDPQFLISFYEKMQSDKGSIPDRFSAQQFSDYHSELNMSSLELGDSALYFCASSKLAPEITDTQYFGPGTRLTVL.

The CDR3 DNA is TGTGCCAGCAAGGACAGCCCATATCCGGGCAATGAGCAGTTCTTC. This sequence encodes CASKDSPYPGNEQFF. The rearrangement joins TRBV2 to TRBJ2-1; D may be TRBD1 (6 bases). The CDR3 is 15 amino acids. The V gene lost 7 bases and the J gene lost 6 bases, with 19 bases spanning the gap. Germline V gene data show CDR1 as SNHLY and CDR2 as FYNNEI.

This clonotype was counted only a few times. The chain links TRBV20-1 to TRBJ1-5; TRBD1 matches at 7 bases. CDR3 size: 14 residues. The V gene end was trimmed by 3 bases and the J gene end by 5 bases; junction bases not matched to a gene: 7. The germline V gene has CDR1 DFQATT and CDR2 SNEGSKA (reference sequence). The CDR3 loop reads CSASRGAGYQPQHF. The CDR3 bases are TGCAGTGCTAGCAGGGGGGCGGGTTATCAGCCCCAGCATTTT.

This clonotype came up a few times. This chain joins TRBV4-2 and TRBJ1-5, with TRBD1 as a possible D gene (5 bases). Germline CDR1 reads LGHNA; CDR2 reads YNFKEQ. Trimming cost V 1 base and J 4 bases, with 8 bases left between them. The CDR3 length is 14 residues. The CDR3 sequence: CASSQGRGNQPQHF. The CDR3 nucleotides read TGTGCCAGCAGCCAAGGTAGGGGTAATCAGCCCCAGCATTTT.

The rearrangement joins TRBV4-3 to TRBJ1-1, with D unclear. From germline, CDR1 is LGHNA and CDR2 YSLEER. The V and J ends lost 0 bases and 1 base respectively, with 9 bases between them. The CDR3 sequence is 15 residues long. CDR3 loop: CASSQDNQGNTEAFF. CDR3 coding DNA: TGCGCCAGCAGCCAAGACAATCAAGGGAACACTGAAGCTTTCTTT.

The chain uses TRBV28 and TRBJ2-1; 7 nucleotides line up with TRBD1. This CDR3 has 12 residues. Germline trimming cut 3 bases from V and 15 bases from J; bases unmatched to any gene: 8. Germline V gene lookup returns CDR1 MDHEN and CDR2 SYDVKM. This CDR3 reads CASSFRQGERFF. The CDR3 nucleotides are TGTGCCAGCAGTTTCCGACAGGGAGAGAGGTTCTTC. Filled out from reference TRBV28 and TRBJ2-1, the complete variable domain reads DVKVTQSSRYLVKRTGEKVFLECVQDMDHENMFWYRQDPGLGLRLIYFSYDVKMKEKGDIPEGYSVSREKKERFSLILESASTNQTSMYLCASSFRQGERFFGPGTRLTVL.

This clonotype came up a few times. This chain links TRBV12-3 or TRBV12-4 with TRBJ2-7; possibly TRBD1 for D (6 bases). Trimming removed 5 bases from V and 6 bases from J, with 11 bases in between. The CDR3 consists of 12 residues. CDR3 in DNA: TGTGCCAGCAGTGAACAGGGATTCGAGCAGTACTTC. Residues: CASSEQGFEQYF.

The CDR3 nucleotides read TGCAGTGCTAGACCCTCCGGGAGGGGGCAAGGAAACACTGAAGCTTTCTTT. Protein sequence: CSARPSGRGQGNTEAFF. The V gene is TRBV20-1, the J gene TRBJ1-1; 7 bases align to TRBD1. This CDR3 has 17 residues. Losses at the gene ends were 2 bases for V and 2 bases for J; bases not matched to a gene: 14. The V gene's germline CDR1 is DFQATT and CDR2 SNEGSKA (reference sequence).

This clonotype was observed a few times. The V call is TRBV4-2, the J call TRBJ1-2; D is possibly TRBD1 (5 bases). The CDR3 spans 13 residues. In germline, CDR1 is LGHNA, CDR2 YNFKEQ. Trimming cost V 1 base and J 7 bases, with 10 bases left between them. As DNA, the CDR3 is TGTGCCAGCAGCCAAGCGGGCCAGGGTGGCTACACCTTC. This translates into CASSQAGQGGYTF.